Given below is one T cell receptor (beta chain) in context. Data came from immunoSEQ multiplex PCR; TCRdb stores just in-frame clones and leaves some out. The sample lists 200,000 to 300,000 clones, 88% seen once, with around 3% in the top ten. Trimming cost V 5 bases and J 3 bases, with 10 bases left between them. CDR3 size: 13 residues. Living in 24 US areas, the participants were between roughly 18 and 95 years of age. This record comes from a study of blood T cell repertoires in COVID-19. Background on the study: Sites in the United States, Italy and Spain provided acute and convalescent COVID-19 samples. PBMCs, B-cell-depleted T cells, or T cells provided the cDNA or gDNA that made up the material.

This TCR derives from a woman aged 40 to 50 who had been exposed to COVID-19. The material sequenced was PBMCs or T cells enriched from blood (not recorded which). This chain uses TRBV12-3 or TRBV12-4 with TRBJ1-2, with D possibly matching TRBD1 (5 bases). CDR3 sequence: CASSDSRYYGYTF. In nucleotides, the CDR3 is TGTGCCAGCAGTGACAGTCGATACTATGGCTACACCTTC.